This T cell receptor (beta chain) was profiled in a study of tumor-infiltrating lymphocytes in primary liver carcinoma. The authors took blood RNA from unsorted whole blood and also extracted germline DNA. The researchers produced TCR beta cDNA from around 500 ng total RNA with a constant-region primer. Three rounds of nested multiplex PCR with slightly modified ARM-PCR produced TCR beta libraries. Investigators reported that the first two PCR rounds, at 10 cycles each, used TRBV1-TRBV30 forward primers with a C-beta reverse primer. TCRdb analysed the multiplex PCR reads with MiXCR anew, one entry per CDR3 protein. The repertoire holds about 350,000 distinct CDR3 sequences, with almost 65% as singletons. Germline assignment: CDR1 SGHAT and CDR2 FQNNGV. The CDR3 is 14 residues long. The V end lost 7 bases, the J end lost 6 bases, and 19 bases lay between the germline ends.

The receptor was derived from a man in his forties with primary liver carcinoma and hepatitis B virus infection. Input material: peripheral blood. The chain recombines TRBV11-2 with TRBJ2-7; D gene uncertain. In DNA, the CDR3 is TGTGCCAGCAAAGGAGTAGCAGGAGTAGGCGAGCAGTACTTC. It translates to CASKGVAGVGEQYF.